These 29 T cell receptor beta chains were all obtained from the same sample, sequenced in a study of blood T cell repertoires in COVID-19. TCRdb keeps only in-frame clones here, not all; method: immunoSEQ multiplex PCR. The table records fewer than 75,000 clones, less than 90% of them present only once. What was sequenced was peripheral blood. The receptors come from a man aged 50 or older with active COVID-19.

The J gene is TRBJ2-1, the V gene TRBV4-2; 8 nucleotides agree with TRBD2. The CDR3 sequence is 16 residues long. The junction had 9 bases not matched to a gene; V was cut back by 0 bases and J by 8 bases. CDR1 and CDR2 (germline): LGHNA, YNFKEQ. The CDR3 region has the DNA TGTGCCAGCAGCCAAGATTTTGGGTTCGGGAGGGATGAGCAGTTCTTC. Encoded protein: CASSQDFGFGRDEQFF.

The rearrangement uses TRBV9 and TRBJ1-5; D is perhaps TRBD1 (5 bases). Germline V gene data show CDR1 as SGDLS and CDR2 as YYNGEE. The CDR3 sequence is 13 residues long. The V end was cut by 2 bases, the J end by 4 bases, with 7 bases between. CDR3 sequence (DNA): TGTGCCAGCAGCGTGCAGGGTAATCAGCCCCAGCATTTT. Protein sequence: CASSVQGNQPQHF.

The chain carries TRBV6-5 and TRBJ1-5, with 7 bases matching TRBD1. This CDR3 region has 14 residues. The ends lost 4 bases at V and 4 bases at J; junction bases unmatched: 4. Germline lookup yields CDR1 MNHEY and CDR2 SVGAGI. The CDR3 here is CASSSRDSNQPQHF. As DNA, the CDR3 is TGTGCCAGCAGTTCCCGGGACAGTAATCAGCCCCAGCATTTT.

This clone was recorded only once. CDR3: CASSPGTVSYEQYF. The CDR3, as DNA: TGTGCCAGCTCACCAGGGACAGTCTCCTACGAGCAGTACTTC. This chain joins TRBV18 and TRBJ2-7, with 7 bases aligning to TRBD1. This CDR3 spans 14 amino acids. V lost 2 bases and J lost 0; bases outside the gene matches: 1. Per germline, CDR1 KGHSH and CDR2 LQKENI.

The CDR3: CASSYFGRGNTEAFF. CDR3 coding DNA: TGTGCCAGCAGTTACTTCGGACGGGGGAACACTGAAGCTTTCTTT. The rearrangement links TRBV6-2 or TRBV6-3 to TRBJ1-1; D is ambiguous. CDR3 size: 15 residues. CDR1 is MNHEY and CDR2 is SVGEGT in the germline V gene. Trimming removed 1 base from V and 1 base from J, with 10 bases in between.

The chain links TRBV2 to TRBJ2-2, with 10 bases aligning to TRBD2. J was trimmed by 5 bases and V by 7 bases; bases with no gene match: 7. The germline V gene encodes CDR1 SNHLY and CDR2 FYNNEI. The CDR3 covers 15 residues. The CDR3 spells CASTSSGSATGELFF. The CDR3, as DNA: TGTGCCAGCACATCTAGCGGGAGCGCGACCGGGGAGCTGTTTTTT. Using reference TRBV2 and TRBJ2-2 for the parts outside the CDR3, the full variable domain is EPEVTQTPSHQVTQMGQEVILRCVPISNHLYFYWYRQILGQKVEFLVSFYNNEISEKSEIFDDQFSVERPDGSNFTLKIRSTKLEDSAMYFCASTSSGSATGELFFGEGSRLTVL.

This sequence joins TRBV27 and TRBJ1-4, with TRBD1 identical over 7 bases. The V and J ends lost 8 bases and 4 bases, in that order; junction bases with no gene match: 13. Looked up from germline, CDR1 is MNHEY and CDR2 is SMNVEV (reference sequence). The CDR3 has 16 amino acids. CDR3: CASAMAPGQLNEKLFF. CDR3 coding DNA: TGTGCCAGCGCTATGGCACCGGGACAGCTTAATGAAAAACTGTTTTTT.

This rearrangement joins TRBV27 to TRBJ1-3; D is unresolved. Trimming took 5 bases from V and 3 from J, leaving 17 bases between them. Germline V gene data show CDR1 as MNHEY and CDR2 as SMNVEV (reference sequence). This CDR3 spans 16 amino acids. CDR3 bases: TGTGCCAGCAGTCTCCGGTTCGGGGAGGGTGGAAACACCATATATTTT. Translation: CASSLRFGEGGNTIYF.

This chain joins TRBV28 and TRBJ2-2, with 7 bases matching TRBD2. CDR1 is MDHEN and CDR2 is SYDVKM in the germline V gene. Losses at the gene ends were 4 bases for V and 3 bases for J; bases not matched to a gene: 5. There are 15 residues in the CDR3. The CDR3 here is CASSSGGWDTGELFF. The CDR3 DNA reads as TGTGCCAGCAGTTCCGGGGGGTGGGACACCGGGGAGCTGTTTTTT.

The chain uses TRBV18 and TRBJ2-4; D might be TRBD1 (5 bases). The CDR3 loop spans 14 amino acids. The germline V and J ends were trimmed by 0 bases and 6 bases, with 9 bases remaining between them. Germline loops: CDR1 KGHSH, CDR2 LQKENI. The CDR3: CASSPPGRGNIQYF. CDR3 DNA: TGTGCCAGCTCACCACCAGGAAGGGGAAACATTCAGTACTTC.

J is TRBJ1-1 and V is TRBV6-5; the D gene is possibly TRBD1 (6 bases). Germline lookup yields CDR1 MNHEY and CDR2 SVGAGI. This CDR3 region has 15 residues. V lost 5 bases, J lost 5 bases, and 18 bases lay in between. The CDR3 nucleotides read TGTGCCAGCAGTCTAAACGACAGGAGTCAAACTGAAGCTTTCTTT. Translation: CASSLNDRSQTEAFF.

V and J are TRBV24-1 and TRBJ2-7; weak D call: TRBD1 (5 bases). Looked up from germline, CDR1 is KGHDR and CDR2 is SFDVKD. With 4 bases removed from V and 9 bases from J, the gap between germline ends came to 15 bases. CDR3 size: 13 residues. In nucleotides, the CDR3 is TGTGCCACCAGTGACAGGGCCCTAGAAGGGCAGTACTTC. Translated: CATSDRALEGQYF.

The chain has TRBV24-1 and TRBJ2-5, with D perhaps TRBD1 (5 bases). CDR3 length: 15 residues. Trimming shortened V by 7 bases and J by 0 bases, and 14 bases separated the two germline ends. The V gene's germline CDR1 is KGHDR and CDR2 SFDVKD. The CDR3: CATSDSGAHQETQYF. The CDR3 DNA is TGTGCCACCAGCGATAGTGGGGCCCACCAAGAGACCCAGTACTTC.

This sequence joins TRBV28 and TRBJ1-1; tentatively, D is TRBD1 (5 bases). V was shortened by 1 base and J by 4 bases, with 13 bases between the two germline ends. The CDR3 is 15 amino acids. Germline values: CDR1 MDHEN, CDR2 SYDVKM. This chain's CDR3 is CASSLSSGPGTEAFF. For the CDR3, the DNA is TGTGCCAGCAGTTTATCATCAGGGCCGGGCACTGAAGCTTTCTTT.

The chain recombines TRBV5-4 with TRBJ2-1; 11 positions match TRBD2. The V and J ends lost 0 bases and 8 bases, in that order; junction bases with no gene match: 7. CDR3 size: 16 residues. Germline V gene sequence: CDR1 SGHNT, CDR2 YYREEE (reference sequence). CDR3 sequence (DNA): TGTGCCAGCAGCTTGGTGGCTAGCGGGAGGTTGGATGAGCAGTTCTTC. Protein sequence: CASSLVASGRLDEQFF.

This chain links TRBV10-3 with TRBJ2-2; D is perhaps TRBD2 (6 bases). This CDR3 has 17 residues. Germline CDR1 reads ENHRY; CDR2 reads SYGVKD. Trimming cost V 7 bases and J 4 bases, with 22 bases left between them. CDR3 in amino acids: CAINPTGAGYGTGELFF. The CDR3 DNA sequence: TGTGCCATCAACCCGACGGGAGCAGGGTACGGCACCGGGGAGCTGTTTTTT.

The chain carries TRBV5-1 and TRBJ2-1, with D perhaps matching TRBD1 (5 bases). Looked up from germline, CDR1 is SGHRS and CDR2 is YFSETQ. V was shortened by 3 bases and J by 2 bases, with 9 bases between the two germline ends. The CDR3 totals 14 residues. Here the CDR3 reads CASSWGATYNEQFF. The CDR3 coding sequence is TGCGCCAGCAGCTGGGGCGCTACCTACAATGAGCAGTTCTTC.

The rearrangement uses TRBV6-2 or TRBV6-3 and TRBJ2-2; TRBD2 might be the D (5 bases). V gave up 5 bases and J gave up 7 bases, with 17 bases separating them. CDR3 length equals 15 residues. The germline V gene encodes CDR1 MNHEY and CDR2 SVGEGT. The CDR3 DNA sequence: TGTGCCAGCAGTCCGTCGAGGGTCCGGGTCGGGGAGCTGTTTTTT. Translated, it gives CASSPSRVRVGELFF.

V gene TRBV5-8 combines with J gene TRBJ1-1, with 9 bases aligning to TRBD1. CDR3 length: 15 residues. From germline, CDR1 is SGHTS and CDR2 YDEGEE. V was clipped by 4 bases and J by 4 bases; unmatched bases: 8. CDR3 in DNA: TGTGCCAGCAGCCCCGGGACAGGGTTTTTCACTGAAGCTTTCTTT. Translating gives CASSPGTGFFTEAFF.

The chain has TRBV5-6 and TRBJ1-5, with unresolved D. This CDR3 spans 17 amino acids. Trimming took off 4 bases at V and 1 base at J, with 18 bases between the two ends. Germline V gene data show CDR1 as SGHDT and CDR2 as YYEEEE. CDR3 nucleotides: TGTGCCAGCAGCACTCGGGGAGCAGTGGGCAGCAATCAGCCCCAGCATTTT. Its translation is CASSTRGAVGSNQPQHF.

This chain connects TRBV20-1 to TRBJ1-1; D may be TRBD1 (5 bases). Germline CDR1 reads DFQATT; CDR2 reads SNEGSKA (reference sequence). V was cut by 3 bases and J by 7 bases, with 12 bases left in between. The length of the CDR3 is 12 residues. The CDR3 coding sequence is TGCAGTGCTAGTAGCGGGACGAATGAAGCTTTCTTT. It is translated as CSASSGTNEAFF.

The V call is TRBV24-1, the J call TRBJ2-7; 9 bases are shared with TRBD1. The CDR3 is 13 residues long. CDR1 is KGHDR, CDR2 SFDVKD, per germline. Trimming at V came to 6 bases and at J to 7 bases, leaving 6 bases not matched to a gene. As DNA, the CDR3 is TGTGCCACCAGTCACGGGACAGGGAATGAGCAGTACTTC. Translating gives CATSHGTGNEQYF.

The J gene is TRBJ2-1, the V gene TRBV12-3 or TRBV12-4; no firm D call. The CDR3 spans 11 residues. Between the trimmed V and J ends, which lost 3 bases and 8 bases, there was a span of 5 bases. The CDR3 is CASSFVYEQFF. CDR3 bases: TGTGCCAGCAGTTTTGTCTATGAGCAGTTCTTC.

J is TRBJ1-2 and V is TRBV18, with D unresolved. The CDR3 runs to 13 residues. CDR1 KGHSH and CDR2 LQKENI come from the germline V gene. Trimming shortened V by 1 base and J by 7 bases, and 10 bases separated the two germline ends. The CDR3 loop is CASSPLTSGGYTF. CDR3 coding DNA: TGTGCCAGCTCACCACTAACTAGTGGTGGCTACACCTTC.

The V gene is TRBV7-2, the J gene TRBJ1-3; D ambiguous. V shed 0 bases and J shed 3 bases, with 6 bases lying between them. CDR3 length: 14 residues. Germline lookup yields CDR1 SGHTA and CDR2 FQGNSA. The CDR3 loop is CASSLARGGNTIYF. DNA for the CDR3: TGTGCCAGCAGCTTAGCCCGCGGTGGAAACACCATATATTTT.

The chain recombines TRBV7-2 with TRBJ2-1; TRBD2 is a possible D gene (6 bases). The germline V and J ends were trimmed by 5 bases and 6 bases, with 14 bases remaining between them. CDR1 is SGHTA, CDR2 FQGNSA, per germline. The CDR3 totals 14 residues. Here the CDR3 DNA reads TGTGCCAGCAGCCCTGGGACTGGATTCAATGAGCAGTTCTTC. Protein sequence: CASSPGTGFNEQFF.

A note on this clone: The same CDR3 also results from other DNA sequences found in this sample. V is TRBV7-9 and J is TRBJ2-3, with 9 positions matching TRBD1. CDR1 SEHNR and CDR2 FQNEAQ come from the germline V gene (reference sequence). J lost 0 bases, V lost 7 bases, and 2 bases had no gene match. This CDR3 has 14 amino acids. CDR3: CASTGTGSTDTQYF. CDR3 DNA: TGTGCCAGCACCGGGACAGGGAGCACAGATACGCAGTATTTT.

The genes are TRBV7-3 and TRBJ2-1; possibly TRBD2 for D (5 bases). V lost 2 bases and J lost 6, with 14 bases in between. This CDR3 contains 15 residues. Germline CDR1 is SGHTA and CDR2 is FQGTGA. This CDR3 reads CASSLGPSWVNEQFF. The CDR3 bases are TGTGCCAGCAGCTTAGGGCCTAGCTGGGTCAATGAGCAGTTCTTC.

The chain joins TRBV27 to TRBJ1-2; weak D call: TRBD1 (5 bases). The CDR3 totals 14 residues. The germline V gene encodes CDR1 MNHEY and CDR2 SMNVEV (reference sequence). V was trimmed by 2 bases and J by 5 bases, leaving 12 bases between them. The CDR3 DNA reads TGTGCCAGCAGTTTAGCTTTCGGGGGGTATGGCTACACCTTC. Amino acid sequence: CASSLAFGGYGYTF.